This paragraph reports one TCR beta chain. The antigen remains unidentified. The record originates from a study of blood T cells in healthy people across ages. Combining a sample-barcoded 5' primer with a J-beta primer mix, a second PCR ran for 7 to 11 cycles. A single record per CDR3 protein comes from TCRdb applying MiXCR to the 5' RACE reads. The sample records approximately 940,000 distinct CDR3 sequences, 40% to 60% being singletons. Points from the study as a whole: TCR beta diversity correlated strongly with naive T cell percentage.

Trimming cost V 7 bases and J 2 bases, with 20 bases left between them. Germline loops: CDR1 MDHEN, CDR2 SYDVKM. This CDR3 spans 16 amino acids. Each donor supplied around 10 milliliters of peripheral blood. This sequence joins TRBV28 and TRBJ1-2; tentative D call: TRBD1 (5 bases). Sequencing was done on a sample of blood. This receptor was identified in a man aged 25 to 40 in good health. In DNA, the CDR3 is TGTGCCAGCACCCTCTTTGGGGGGGGAGAAAACTATGGCTACACCTTC. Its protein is CASTLFGGGENYGYTF.